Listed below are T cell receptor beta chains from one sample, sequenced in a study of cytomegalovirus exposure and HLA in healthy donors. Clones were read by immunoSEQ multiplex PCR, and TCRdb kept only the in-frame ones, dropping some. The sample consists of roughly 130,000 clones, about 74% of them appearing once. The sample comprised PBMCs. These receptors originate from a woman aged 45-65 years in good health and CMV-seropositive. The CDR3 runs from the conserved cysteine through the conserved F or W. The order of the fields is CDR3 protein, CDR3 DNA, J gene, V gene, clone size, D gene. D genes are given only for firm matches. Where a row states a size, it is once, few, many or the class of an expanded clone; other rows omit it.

CASSLSGRSNYGYTF TGTGCCAGCAGCCTCAGCGGACGGAGTAACTATGGCTACACCTTC TRBJ1-2 TRBV7-9 NA NA
CSARGQPSTDTQYF TGCAGCGCCCGGGGACAGCCCAGCACAGATACGCAGTATTTT TRBJ2-3 TRBV29-1 NA TRBD1
CAISERARDEQFF TGTGCCATCAGTGAGAGGGCGAGGGATGAGCAGTTCTTC TRBJ2-1 TRBV10-3 few NA
CASSPQGLIMNTEAFF TGTGCCAGCAGCCCACAGGGGCTGATCATGAACACTGAAGCTTTCTTT TRBJ1-1 TRBV5-4 NA TRBD1
CASSLWAQRGGSKETQYF TGTGCCAGCAGCTTGTGGGCGCAGCGGGGGGGATCCAAAGAGACCCAGTACTTC TRBJ2-5 TRBV5-6 NA TRBD2
CASSLEWGQGGSPLHF TGTGCCAGCAGCTTGGAGTGGGGACAGGGTGGGTCACCCCTCCACTTT TRBJ1-6 TRBV5-5 NA TRBD1
CASSGLGTDNYGYTF TGTGCCAGCAGCGGTCTAGGAACGGATAACTATGGCTACACCTTC TRBJ1-2 TRBV6-1 NA NA
CASSLSGNSPLHF TGTGCCAGCAGCTTATCCGGGAATTCACCCCTCCACTTT TRBJ1-6 TRBV11-3 NA NA
CASSLEGAPSNTEAFF TGCGCCAGCAGCTTGGAGGGGGCTCCCTCAAACACTGAAGCTTTCTTT TRBJ1-1 TRBV5-1 NA TRBD1
CASSIGAGDTQYF TGTGCCAGTAGTATAGGAGCAGGGGATACGCAGTATTTT TRBJ2-3 TRBV19 NA NA
CASSQKETGSYEQYF TGTGCCAGCAGCCAGAAGGAAACGGGCTCCTACGAGCAGTACTTC TRBJ2-7 TRBV7-9 few NA
CASRPGRMNTEAFF TGTGCCAGCAGGCCCGGGAGGATGAACACTGAAGCTTTCTTT TRBJ1-1 TRBV6-5 NA NA
CASSPETSGGSWAYNEQFF TGTGCCAGCAGCCCCGAGACTAGCGGGGGCTCATGGGCCTACAATGAGCAGTTCTTC TRBJ2-1 TRBV11-2 NA TRBD2
CASSAGQGGQPQHF TGTGCCAGCAGCGCGGGACAGGGTGGTCAGCCCCAGCATTTT TRBJ1-5 TRBV7-6 few TRBD1
CASSLSPGLSTDTQYF TGTGCCAGCAGTTTATCCCCGGGTCTTAGCACAGATACGCAGTATTTT TRBJ2-3 TRBV27 NA NA
CASRSPIYEQYF TGTGCCAGCAGGTCCCCTATCTACGAGCAGTACTTC TRBJ2-7 TRBV6-5 NA NA
CASSHLGPHSGNTIYF TGTGCCAGCAGCCATCTGGGGCCGCACTCTGGAAACACCATATATTTT TRBJ1-3 TRBV14 NA NA
CAGSRGVNTGELFF TGTGCTGGATCCCGGGGGGTCAACACCGGGGAGCTGTTTTTT TRBJ2-2 TRBV12-5 few TRBD2
CASRTGGTGNTIYF TGTGCCAGCAGAACCGGGGGGACTGGAAACACCATATATTTT TRBJ1-3 TRBV6-6 NA NA
CASSEIVQGGGYTF TGTGCCAGCAGTGAAATTGTACAGGGGGGTGGCTACACCTTC TRBJ1-2 TRBV6-5 NA TRBD1
CASSQDPAALGADTQYF TGCGCCAGCAGCCAAGATCCCGCGGCCCTAGGGGCAGATACGCAGTATTTT TRBJ2-3 TRBV4-1 NA NA
CASRLGSGNQETQYF TGCGCCAGCCGCCTCGGGAGCGGTAACCAAGAGACCCAGTACTTC TRBJ2-5 TRBV5-1 NA NA
CASSLFRGQGNQPQHF TGTGCCAGCAGCTTGTTCCGGGGACAGGGCAATCAGCCCCAGCATTTT TRBJ1-5 TRBV5-6 few TRBD1
CASSQPGQGAVGPLHF TGTGCCAGCAGTCAACCGGGACAGGGGGCGGTAGGACCCCTCCACTTT TRBJ1-6 TRBV5-5 NA TRBD1
CASSTVGDQPQHF TGTGCCAGTAGTACCGTCGGAGATCAGCCCCAGCATTTT TRBJ1-5 TRBV19 NA NA
CASSLNSMDGYTF TGTGCCAGCAGCTTAAACAGTATGGATGGCTACACCTTC TRBJ1-2 TRBV7-9 NA NA
CASSLVTGTEAQYF TGTGCCAGCAGCTTGGTTACGGGAACCGAGGCCCAGTACTTC TRBJ2-5 TRBV5-6 NA NA
CASSPGDRTSYEQYF TGCGCCAGCAGCCCCGGGGACAGGACCTCCTACGAGCAGTACTTC TRBJ2-7 TRBV4-1 NA TRBD1
CARTGGNTEAFF TGTGCCAGGACAGGGGGGAACACTGAAGCTTTCTTT TRBJ1-1 TRBV11-3 NA TRBD1
CASRATGPTSHGYTF TGTGCCAGTCGGGCGACAGGGCCTACCTCCCATGGCTACACCTTC TRBJ1-2 TRBV19 NA TRBD1
CASRESDYGYTF TGCGCCAGCAGGGAGTCGGACTATGGCTACACCTTC TRBJ1-2 TRBV5-1 NA NA